These 16 T cell receptor beta chains originate from one sample sequenced in a study of T cells in Graves' hyperthyroidism and ophthalmopathy. RNA transcripts gave rise to amplified TCR beta CDR3 regions. During a first-round RT-PCR of the TCR CDR3, the HTBI primer set was used. A single record per CDR3 protein comes from TCRdb applying MiXCR to the multiplex PCR reads. Here the sample spans roughly 570,000 distinct CDR3 sequences, around 16% being singletons. Sequencing input: blood. The receptors derive from a woman aged 25 to 39 with Graves' hyperthyroidism.

This clonotype was counted many times. The chain uses TRBV2 and TRBJ2-1; 8 bases agree with TRBD2. Germline lookup yields CDR1 SNHLY and CDR2 FYNNEI. With 2 bases clipped from V and 3 bases from J, the junction kept 3 bases outside the gene matches. The CDR3 sequence is 15 residues long. The CDR3 DNA is TGTGCCAGCAGTGAACAAGCGGGAGACTACAATGAGCAGTTCTTC. This translates into CASSEQAGDYNEQFF.

This clonotype was counted ten times or more. The rearrangement joins TRBV27 to TRBJ2-5; 10 nucleotides align to TRBD2. Per the germline V gene, CDR1 is MNHEY and CDR2 is SMNVEV (reference sequence). There are 16 residues in the CDR3. V shed 5 bases and J 4 bases; nucleotides not matched to a gene: 10. CDR3 in DNA: TGTGCCAGCAGTCCACTCCTAGCGGGAGCGGTAGAGACCCAGTACTTC. Its translation: CASSPLLAGAVETQYF.

This clonotype was recorded many times. The chain couples TRBV27 to TRBJ1-2; possibly TRBD1 for D (6 bases). The CDR3 has 16 residues. CDR1 and CDR2 from the germline V gene are MNHEY and SMNVEV (reference sequence). V lost 0 bases and J lost 7, with 18 bases in between. The CDR3 region has the DNA TGTGCCAGCAGTTTATCCGAACCTCAGGGGTCGGGTGGCTACACCTTC. This encodes CASSLSEPQGSGGYTF.

This clonotype was observed at least ten times. The chain couples TRBV12-5 to TRBJ1-5; D unclear. Germline CDR1 is LGHNT and CDR2 is FRNRAP. Between the trimmed V and J ends, which lost 0 bases and 6 bases, there was a span of 12 bases. The CDR3 sequence is 15 residues long. The CDR3 region has the DNA TGTGCTAGTGGTTTGGTATGGGGTGAGGGTCAGCCCCAGCATTTT. Amino acid sequence: CASGLVWGEGQPQHF. The full variable domain, its missing parts supplied by reference TRBV12-5 and TRBJ1-5, is DARVTQTPRHKVTEMGQEVTMRCQPILGHNTVFWYRQTMMQGLELLAYFRNRAPLDDSGMPKDRFSAEMPDATLATLKIQPSEPRDSAVYFCASGLVWGEGQPQHFGDGTRLSIL.

This clonotype was counted many times. The rearrangement uses TRBV9 and TRBJ2-1; D gene unclear. CDR3 length equals 13 residues. V lost 4 bases and J 9 bases, leaving 14 bases between the germline ends. Germline CDR1 is SGDLS and CDR2 is YYNGEE. The CDR3 DNA reads as TGTGCCAGCAGCCCGACTGTGACTGCTGAGCAGTTCTTC. Protein: CASSPTVTAEQFF.

This clonotype was seen ten or more times. The CDR3 coding sequence is TGCAGTGCCCGAAGGGTCAGTTATCAGCCCCAGCATTTT. This codes for CSARRVSYQPQHF. The rearrangement joins TRBV20-1 to TRBJ1-5; D ambiguous. The CDR3 totals 13 residues. Germline CDR1 reads DFQATT; CDR2 reads SNEGSKA (reference sequence). V lost 6 bases to trimming and J lost 5 bases, with 14 bases between them.

The V call is TRBV9, the J call TRBJ1-3; TRBD1 is a possible D gene (5 bases). The V end was cut by 5 bases, the J end by 7 bases, with 10 bases between. The CDR3 is made up of 12 amino acids. Germline V gene lookup returns CDR1 SGDLS and CDR2 YYNGEE. The chain's CDR3 is CASSWDLNTIYF. The CDR3 DNA reads as TGTGCCAGCAGTTGGGACCTGAACACCATATATTTT.

The chain has TRBV29-1 and TRBJ2-7; no clear D. V was cut by 7 bases and J by 1 base, with 11 bases left in between. The germline gives CDR1 SQVTM, CDR2 ANQGSEA. The CDR3 sequence is 12 residues long. This CDR3 is CSAMRGSYEQYF. DNA of the CDR3: TGCAGCGCCATGAGAGGATCCTACGAGCAGTACTTC.

The sample holds many counts of this clonotype. The V and J genes are TRBV10-3 and TRBJ1-2; D call uncertain. Trimming pared 6 bases from V and 8 bases from J, leaving 13 bases between. Germline values: CDR1 ENHRY, CDR2 SYGVKD. This CDR3 is built from 12 residues. CDR3 protein: CAISPTRGGYTF. In DNA, the CDR3 is TGTGCCATCAGCCCTACGCGAGGGGGCTACACCTTC.

This clonotype has only one observation. Lacking the conserved final phenylalanine or tryptophan, this CDR3 likely reflects a read error. The genes are TRBV7-8 and TRBJ2-1; 12 nucleotides align to TRBD2. CDR1 and CDR2 from the germline V gene are SGHVS and FQNEAQ. CDR3 size: 14 residues. V lost 4 bases to trimming and J lost 7 bases; unmatched junction nucleotides: 2. CDR3 sequence: CASSYGLAGNEQFS. The CDR3, as DNA: TGTGCCAGCAGCTACGGACTAGCGGGAAATGAGCAGTTCTCC.

This chain joins TRBV7-3 and TRBJ2-5, with TRBD2 matching over 14 bases. The germline V gene has CDR1 SGHTA and CDR2 FQGTGA. CDR3 length equals 16 residues. J was trimmed by 5 bases and V by 0 bases; bases with no gene match: 2. Written as DNA, the CDR3 is TGTGCCAGCAGCTTAACTGGGACTAGCGGGAGTGAGACCCAGTACTTC. It is translated as CASSLTGTSGSETQYF.

This clonotype was counted at least ten times. The CDR3 loop reads CATSDSPGQGTGANVLTF. The CDR3 bases are TGTGCCACCAGTGATTCGCCGGGACAGGGAACGGGGGCCAACGTCCTGACTTTC. J is TRBJ2-6 and V is TRBV24-1; 9 nucleotides line up with TRBD1. J gave up 4 bases and V 2 bases, and 8 bases lay outside the gene matches. The length of the CDR3 is 18 residues. Germline V gene sequence: CDR1 KGHDR, CDR2 SFDVKD.

This chain joins TRBV7-2 and TRBJ2-2; tentative D call: TRBD1 (10 bases). V was cut by 6 bases and J by 7 bases, with 27 bases left in between. The CDR3 is 18 amino acids. Per the germline V gene, CDR1 is SGHTA and CDR2 is FQGNSA. The CDR3 DNA reads as TGTGCCAGCAGTAGACAGGGGGCGGCTAGCGGGAAACGCGGGGAGCTGTTTTTT. Its translation: CASSRQGAASGKRGELFF.

This clonotype showed up many times. The rearrangement links TRBV29-1 to TRBJ2-5; D uncertain. The germline V gene has CDR1 SQVTM and CDR2 ANQGSEA. CDR3 length: 12 amino acids. Between the trimmed V and J ends, which lost 6 bases and 1 base, there was a span of 9 bases. CDR3 nucleotide sequence: TGCAGCGTCCATTTGGCCCAAGAGACCCAGTACTTC. This encodes CSVHLAQETQYF.

This chain's CDR3 is CASSIAFSGSRNEQFF. The CDR3 DNA is TGTGCCAGTAGTATAGCTTTTAGCGGGAGTAGGAATGAGCAGTTCTTC. The chain carries TRBV19 and TRBJ2-1; 9 bases line up with TRBD2. V lost 1 base and J lost 7; bases outside the gene matches: 8. CDR1 is LNHDA, CDR2 SQIVND, per germline (reference sequence). This CDR3 is 16 amino acids long.

The rearrangement links TRBV20-1 to TRBJ2-5, with 10 bases identical to TRBD2. J gave up 1 base and V 3 bases, and 11 bases lay outside the gene matches. Looked up from germline, CDR1 is DFQATT and CDR2 is SNEGSKA (reference sequence). The CDR3 covers 17 residues. CDR3 sequence (DNA): TGCAGTGCTAGTCCCCTAGCGGGAGTTAGCTTCCAAGAGACCCAGTACTTC. Translation: CSASPLAGVSFQETQYF.